The following is a T cell receptor (beta chain) sequence with its context. Its antigen is currently unknown. The PCR contained 60 Vbeta and 13 Jbeta primers. Original processing notes: In a later analysis, of tens of millions of unique beta chains, roughly 9.9 million appeared in at least two donors. Generated by immunoSEQ multiplex PCR, the TCRdb table keeps only in-frame clones and is missing some. The D gene and trimming were derived from the DNA, and the V and J assignments and clone size from that table. The sample contains roughly 120,000 clones, around 77% of which appear only once. These data belong to a study of cytomegalovirus exposure and HLA in healthy donors. Overall study findings and caveats: Later analysis identified a missense DCLRE1C variant that was linked to TCR beta V- and J-gene trimming.

This CDR3 has 14 amino acids. The V and J ends lost 0 bases and 3 bases respectively, with 9 bases between them. From germline, CDR1 is GTSNPN and CDR2 SVGIG (reference sequence). The specimen was PBMCs. The receptor was derived from a human donor in good health. V and J are TRBV30 and TRBJ1-3, with a weak D call TRBD1 (5 bases). CDR3 in amino acids: CAWSVWGGGNTIYF. Here the CDR3 DNA reads TGTGCCTGGAGTGTATGGGGGGGTGGAAACACCATATATTTT.